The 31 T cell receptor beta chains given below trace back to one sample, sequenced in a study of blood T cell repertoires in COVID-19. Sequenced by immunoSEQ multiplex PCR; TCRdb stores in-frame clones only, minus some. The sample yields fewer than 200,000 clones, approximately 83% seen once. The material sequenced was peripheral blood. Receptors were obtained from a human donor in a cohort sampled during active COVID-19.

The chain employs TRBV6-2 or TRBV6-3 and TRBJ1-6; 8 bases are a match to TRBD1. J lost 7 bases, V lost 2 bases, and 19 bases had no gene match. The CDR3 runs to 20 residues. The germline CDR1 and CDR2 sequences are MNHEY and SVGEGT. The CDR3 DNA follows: TGTGCCAGCAGTTACCGAAGGGCCAGGGGGCGCGGTGAGCGGAATTCACCCCTCCACTTT. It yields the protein CASSYRRARGRGERNSPLHF.

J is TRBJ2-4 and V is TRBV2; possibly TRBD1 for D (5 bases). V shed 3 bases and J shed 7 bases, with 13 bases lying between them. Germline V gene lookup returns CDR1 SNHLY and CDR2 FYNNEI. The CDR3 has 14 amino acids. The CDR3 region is CASSDGAGMNIQYF. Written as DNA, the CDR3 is TGTGCCAGCAGTGATGGGGCAGGGATGAACATTCAGTACTTC. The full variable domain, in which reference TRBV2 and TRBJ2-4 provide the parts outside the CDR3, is EPEVTQTPSHQVTQMGQEVILRCVPISNHLYFYWYRQILGQKVEFLVSFYNNEISEKSEIFDDQFSVERPDGSNFTLKIRSTKLEDSAMYFCASSDGAGMNIQYFGAGTRLSVL.

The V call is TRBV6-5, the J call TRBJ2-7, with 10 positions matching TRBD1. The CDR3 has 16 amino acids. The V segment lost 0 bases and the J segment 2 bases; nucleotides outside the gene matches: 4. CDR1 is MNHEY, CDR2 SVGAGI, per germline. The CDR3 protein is CASSYSGQGSAYEQYF. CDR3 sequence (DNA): TGTGCCAGCAGTTACTCGGGACAGGGGAGTGCCTACGAGCAGTACTTC.

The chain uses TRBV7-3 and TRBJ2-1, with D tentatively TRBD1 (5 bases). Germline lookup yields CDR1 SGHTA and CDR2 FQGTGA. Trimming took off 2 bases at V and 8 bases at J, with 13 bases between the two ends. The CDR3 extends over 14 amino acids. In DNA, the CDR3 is TGTGCCAGCAGCTTATTGGCAGGGATGGATGAGCAGTTCTTC. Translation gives CASSLLAGMDEQFF.

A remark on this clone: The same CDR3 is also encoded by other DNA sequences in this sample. This CDR3 is CASSLEAGGETQYF. CDR3 DNA sequence: TGCGCCAGCAGCTTGGAGGCAGGCGGGGAGACCCAGTACTTC. The chain employs TRBV5-1 and TRBJ2-5; maybe TRBD2 (5 bases). Germline CDR1 and CDR2: SGHRS and YFSETQ. This CDR3 is 14 amino acids long. The V and J ends lost 0 bases and 5 bases respectively, with 11 bases between them.

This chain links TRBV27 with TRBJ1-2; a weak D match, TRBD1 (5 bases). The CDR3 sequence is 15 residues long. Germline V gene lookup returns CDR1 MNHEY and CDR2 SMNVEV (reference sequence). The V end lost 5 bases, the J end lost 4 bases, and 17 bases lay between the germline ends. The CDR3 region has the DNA TGTGCCAGCAGTCCATGGGGGGGTTTGGCCTATGGCTACACCTTC. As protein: CASSPWGGLAYGYTF.

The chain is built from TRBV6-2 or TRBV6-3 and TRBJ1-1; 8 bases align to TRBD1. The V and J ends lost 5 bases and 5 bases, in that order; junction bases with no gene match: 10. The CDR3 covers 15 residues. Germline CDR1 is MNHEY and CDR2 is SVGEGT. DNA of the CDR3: TGTGCCAGCAGTGACCGCAGGGGGCAGTGGACTGAAGCTTTCTTT. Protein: CASSDRRGQWTEAFF.

DNA of the CDR3: TGCGCCAGCAGCTTGGGGACTAGCGGGAGGGCGGGCGAGCAGTACTTC. Protein product: CASSLGTSGRAGEQYF. V is TRBV5-1 and J is TRBJ2-7, with 15 bases aligning to TRBD2. After removal of 0 bases from V and 6 bases from J, the junction contained 4 bases not matched to a gene. Germline CDR1 and CDR2: SGHRS and YFSETQ. The CDR3 extends over 16 amino acids.

The CDR3, as DNA: TGTGCCAGCAGCTTAAGGAGTCGGCAGAGCTCCTACAATGAGCAGTTCTTC. Its translation is CASSLRSRQSSYNEQFF. The gene calls are TRBV7-3 and TRBJ2-1; D remains ambiguous. The V end lost 1 base, the J end lost 0 bases, and 13 bases lay between the germline ends. CDR3 length: 17 residues. Per germline, CDR1 SGHTA and CDR2 FQGTGA.

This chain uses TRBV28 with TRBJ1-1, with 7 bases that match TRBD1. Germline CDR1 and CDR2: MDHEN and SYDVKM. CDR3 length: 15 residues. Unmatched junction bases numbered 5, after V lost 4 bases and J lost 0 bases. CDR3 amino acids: CASSSYRGMNTEAFF. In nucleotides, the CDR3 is TGTGCCAGCAGTTCATACAGGGGCATGAACACTGAAGCTTTCTTT.

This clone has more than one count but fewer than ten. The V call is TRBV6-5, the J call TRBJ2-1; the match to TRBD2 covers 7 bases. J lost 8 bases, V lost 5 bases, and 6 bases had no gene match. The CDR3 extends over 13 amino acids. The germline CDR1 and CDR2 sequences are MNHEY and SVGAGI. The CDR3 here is CASSIRREDEQFF. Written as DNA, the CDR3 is TGTGCCAGCAGTATACGCCGGGAGGATGAGCAGTTCTTC.

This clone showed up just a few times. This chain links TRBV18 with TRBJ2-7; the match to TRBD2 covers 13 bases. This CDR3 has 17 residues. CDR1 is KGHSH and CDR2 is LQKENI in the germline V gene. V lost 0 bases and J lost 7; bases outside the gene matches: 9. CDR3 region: CASSPPLGTSGTREQYF. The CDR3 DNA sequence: TGTGCCAGCTCACCACCCCTCGGGACTAGCGGGACGCGGGAGCAGTACTTC. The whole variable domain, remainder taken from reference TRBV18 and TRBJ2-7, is NAGVMQNPRHLVRRRGQEARLRCSPMKGHSHVYWYRQLPEEGLKFMVYLQKENIIDESGMPKERFSAEFPKEGPSILRIQQVVRGDSAAYFCASSPPLGTSGTREQYFGPGTRLTVT.

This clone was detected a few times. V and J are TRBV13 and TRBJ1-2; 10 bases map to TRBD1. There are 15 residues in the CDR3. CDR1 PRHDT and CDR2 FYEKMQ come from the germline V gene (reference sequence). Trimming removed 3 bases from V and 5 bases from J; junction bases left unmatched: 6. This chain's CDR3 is CASSFPGQGIYGYTF. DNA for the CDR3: TGTGCCAGCAGCTTTCCGGGACAGGGGATATATGGCTACACCTTC.

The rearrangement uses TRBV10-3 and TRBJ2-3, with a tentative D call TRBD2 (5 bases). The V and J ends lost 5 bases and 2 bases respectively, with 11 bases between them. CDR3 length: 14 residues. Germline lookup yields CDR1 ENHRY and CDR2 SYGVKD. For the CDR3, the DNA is TGTGCCATCAGTCTAGCTCCCCCCACAGATACGCAGTATTTT. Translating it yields CAISLAPPTDTQYF.

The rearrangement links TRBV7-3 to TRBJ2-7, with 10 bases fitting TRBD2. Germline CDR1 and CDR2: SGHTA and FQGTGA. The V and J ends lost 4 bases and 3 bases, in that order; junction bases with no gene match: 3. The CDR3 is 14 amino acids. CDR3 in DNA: TGTGCCAGCAGCTCTCTAGCGGGGGACTACGAGCAGTACTTC. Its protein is CASSSLAGDYEQYF. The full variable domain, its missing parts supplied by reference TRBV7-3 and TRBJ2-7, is GAGVSQTPSNKVTEKGKYVELRCDPISGHTALYWYRQSLGQGPEFLIYFQGTGAADDSGLPNDRFFAVRPEGSVSTLKIQRTERGDSAVYLCASSSLAGDYEQYFGPGTRLTVT.

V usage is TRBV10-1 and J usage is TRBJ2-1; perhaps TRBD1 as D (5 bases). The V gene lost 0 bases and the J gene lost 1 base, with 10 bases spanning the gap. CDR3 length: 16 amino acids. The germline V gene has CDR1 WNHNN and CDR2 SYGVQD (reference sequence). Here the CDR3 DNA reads TGCGCCAGCAGTGAGTCTGGACACGGTTCCTACAATGAGCAGTTCTTC. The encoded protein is CASSESGHGSYNEQFF.

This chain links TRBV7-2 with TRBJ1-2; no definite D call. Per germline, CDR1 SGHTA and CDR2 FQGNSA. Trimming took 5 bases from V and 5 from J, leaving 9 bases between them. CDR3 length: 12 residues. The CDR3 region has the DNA TGTGCCAGCAGCGTATCAGGTTATGGCTACACCTTC. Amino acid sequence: CASSVSGYGYTF.

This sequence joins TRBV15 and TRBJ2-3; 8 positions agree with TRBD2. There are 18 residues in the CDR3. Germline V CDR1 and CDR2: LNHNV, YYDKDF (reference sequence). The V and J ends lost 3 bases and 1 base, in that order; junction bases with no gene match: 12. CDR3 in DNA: TGTGCCACCAGCAGTTCCTTGGCTAGCGGGTGGGGCACAGATACGCAGTATTTT. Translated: CATSSSLASGWGTDTQYF.

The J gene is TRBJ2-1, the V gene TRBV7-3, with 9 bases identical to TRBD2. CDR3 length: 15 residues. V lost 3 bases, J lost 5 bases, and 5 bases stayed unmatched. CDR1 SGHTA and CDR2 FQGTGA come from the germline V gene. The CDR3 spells CASSFSGGGHNEQFF. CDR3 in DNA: TGTGCCAGCAGCTTTAGCGGGGGCGGCCACAATGAGCAGTTCTTC.

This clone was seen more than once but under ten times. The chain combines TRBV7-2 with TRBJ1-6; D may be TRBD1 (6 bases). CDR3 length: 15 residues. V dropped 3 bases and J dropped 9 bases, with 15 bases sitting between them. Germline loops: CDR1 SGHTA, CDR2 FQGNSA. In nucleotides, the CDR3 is TGTGCCAGCAGCTTTCGGGCTACAGGGTTTTCACCCCTCCACTTT. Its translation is CASSFRATGFSPLHF.

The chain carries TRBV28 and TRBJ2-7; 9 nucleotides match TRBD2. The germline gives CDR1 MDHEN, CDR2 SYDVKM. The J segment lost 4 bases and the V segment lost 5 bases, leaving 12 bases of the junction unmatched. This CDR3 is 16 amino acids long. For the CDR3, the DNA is TGTGCCAGCAGTCCCCGGGGGAGCGGGAGGAAGTACGAGCAGTACTTC. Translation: CASSPRGSGRKYEQYF.

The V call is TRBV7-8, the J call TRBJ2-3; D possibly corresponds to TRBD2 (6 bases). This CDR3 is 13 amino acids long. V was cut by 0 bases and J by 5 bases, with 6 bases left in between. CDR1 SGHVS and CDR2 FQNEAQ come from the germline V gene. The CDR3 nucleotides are TGTGCCAGCAGCTTAGCGGGAGGAGATACGCAGTATTTT. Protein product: CASSLAGGDTQYF.

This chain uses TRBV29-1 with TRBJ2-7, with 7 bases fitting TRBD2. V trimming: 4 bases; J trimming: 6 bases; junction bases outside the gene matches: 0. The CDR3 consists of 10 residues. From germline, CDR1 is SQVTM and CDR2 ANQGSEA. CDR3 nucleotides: TGCAGCGTTGGCGGGGGCGAGCAGTACTTC. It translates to CSVGGGEQYF.

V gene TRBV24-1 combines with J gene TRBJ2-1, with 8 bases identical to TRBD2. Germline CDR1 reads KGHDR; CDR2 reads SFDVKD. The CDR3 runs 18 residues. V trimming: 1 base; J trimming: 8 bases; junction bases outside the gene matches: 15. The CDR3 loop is CATSDFAVGAGVGDEQFF. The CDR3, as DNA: TGTGCCACCAGTGATTTTGCAGTCGGAGCGGGAGTGGGGGATGAGCAGTTCTTC.

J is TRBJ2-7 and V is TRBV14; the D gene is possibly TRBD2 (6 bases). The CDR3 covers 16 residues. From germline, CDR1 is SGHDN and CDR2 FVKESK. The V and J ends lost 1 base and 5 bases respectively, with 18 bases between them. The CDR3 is CASSQAGTGVGNEQYF. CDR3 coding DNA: TGTGCCAGCAGCCAAGCGGGGACTGGGGTTGGGAACGAGCAGTACTTC.

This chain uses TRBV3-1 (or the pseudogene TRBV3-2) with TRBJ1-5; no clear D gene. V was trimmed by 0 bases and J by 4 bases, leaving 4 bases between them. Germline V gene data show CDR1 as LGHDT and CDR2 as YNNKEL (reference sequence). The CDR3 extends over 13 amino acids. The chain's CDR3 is CASSQDLNQPQHF. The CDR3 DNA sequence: TGTGCCAGCAGCCAAGACCTTAATCAGCCCCAGCATTTT.

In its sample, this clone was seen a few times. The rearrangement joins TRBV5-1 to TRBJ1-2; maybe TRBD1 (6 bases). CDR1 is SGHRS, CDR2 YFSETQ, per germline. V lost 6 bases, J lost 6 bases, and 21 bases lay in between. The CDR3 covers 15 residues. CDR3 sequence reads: CASNFSNREGDGYTF. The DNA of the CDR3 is TGCGCCAGCAATTTTTCAAATAGGGAGGGGGATGGCTACACCTTC.

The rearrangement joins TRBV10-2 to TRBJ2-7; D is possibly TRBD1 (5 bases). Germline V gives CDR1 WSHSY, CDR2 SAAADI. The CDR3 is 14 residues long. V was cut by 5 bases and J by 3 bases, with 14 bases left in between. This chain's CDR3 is CASSRTRQSYEQYF. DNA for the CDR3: TGCGCCAGCAGTAGGACAAGACAAAGCTACGAGCAGTACTTC.

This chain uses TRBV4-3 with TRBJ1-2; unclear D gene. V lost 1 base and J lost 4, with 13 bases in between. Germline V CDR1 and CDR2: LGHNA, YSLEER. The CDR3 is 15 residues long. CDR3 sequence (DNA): TGCGCCAGCAGCCAAGCATTCCTGGGAGGCTATGGCTACACCTTC. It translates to CASSQAFLGGYGYTF.

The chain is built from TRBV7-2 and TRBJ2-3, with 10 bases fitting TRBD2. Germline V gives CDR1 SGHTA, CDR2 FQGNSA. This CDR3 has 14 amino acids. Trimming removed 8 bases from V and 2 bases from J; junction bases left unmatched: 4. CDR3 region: CASASGGSTDTQYF. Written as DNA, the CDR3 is TGTGCCAGCGCTAGCGGGGGCTCCACAGATACGCAGTATTTT.

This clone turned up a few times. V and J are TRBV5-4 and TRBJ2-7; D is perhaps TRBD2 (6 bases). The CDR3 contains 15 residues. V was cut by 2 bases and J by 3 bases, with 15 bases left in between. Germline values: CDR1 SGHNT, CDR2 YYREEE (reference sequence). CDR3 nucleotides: TGTGCCAGCAGCTTCTCGGGTGCGGGGAACTACGAGCAGTACTTC. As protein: CASSFSGAGNYEQYF. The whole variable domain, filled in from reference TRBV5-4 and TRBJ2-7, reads ETGVTQSPTHLIKTRGQQVTLRCSSQSGHNTVSWYQQALGQGPQFIFQYYREEENGRGNFPPRFSGLQFPNYSSELNVNALELDDSALYLCASSFSGAGNYEQYFGPGTRLTVT.